This passage covers 18 T cell receptor beta chains from one sample sequenced in a study of T-cell reconstitution after alpha-beta-depleted transplantation in children. For TCRbeta, the library was prepared with unique molecular identifiers. TCRdb re-called the PCR reads with MiXCR, one entry per CDR3 protein. Of a few hundred thousand distinct CDR3 sequences listed, 10% are singletons. The starting material was PBMCs from the stem cell graft donor, obtained from the stem cell graft. These receptors were obtained from a human donor who donated a stem cell graft to a child with acute lymphoblastic leukemia.

This clonotype was detected ten times or more. This chain uses TRBV20-1 with TRBJ2-3, with D unresolved. The CDR3 has 13 residues. CDR1 and CDR2 from the germline V gene are DFQATT and SNEGSKA (reference sequence). V lost 3 bases to trimming and J lost 6 bases, with 13 bases between them. CDR3 sequence: CSARPSLEDTQYF. The CDR3 DNA is TGCAGTGCTAGGCCATCGCTAGAGGATACGCAGTATTTT.

This clonotype was observed a handful of times. The rearrangement joins TRBV15 to TRBJ1-2; D gene uncertain. V lost 1 base and J 4 bases, leaving 7 bases between the germline ends. From germline, CDR1 is LNHNV and CDR2 YYDKDF (reference sequence). CDR3 size: 13 residues. CDR3 bases: TGTGCCACCAGCAGAGTACCCATCTATGGCTACACCTTC. Its protein is CATSRVPIYGYTF.

The rearrangement links TRBV19 to TRBJ2-2, with D uncertain. CDR1 and CDR2 (germline): LNHDA, SQIVND (reference sequence). The CDR3 runs 12 residues. V was cut by 1 base and J by 5 bases, with 2 bases left in between. The CDR3 sequence is CASSIGTGELFF. The CDR3 DNA reads TGTGCCAGTAGTATAGGGACCGGGGAGCTGTTTTTT.

This rearrangement joins TRBV28 to TRBJ2-7; the match to TRBD1 covers 10 bases. V lost 3 bases, J lost 7 bases, and 12 bases stayed unmatched. The length of the CDR3 is 16 residues. The germline V gene has CDR1 MDHEN and CDR2 SYDVKM. This chain's CDR3 is CASSFFTTGGLGEQYF. The DNA of the CDR3 is TGTGCCAGCAGTTTCTTTACGACAGGGGGCTTAGGGGAGCAGTACTTC.

V is TRBV10-2 and J is TRBJ1-3; D gene unclear. Germline V gene sequence: CDR1 WSHSY, CDR2 SAAADI. The CDR3 consists of 13 residues. With 7 bases removed from V and 5 bases from J, the gap between germline ends came to 12 bases. CDR3 nucleotides: TGCGCCAGCATAAAGGCTTTGCGAAACACCATATATTTT. As protein: CASIKALRNTIYF.

This clonotype was seen a handful of times. J is TRBJ1-1 and V is TRBV12-3 or TRBV12-4; D might be TRBD1 (6 bases). This CDR3 contains 14 residues. With 3 bases removed from V and 5 bases from J, the gap between germline ends came to 13 bases. The CDR3: CASSLAGVRTEAFF. DNA of the CDR3: TGTGCCAGCAGTTTGGCAGGGGTGAGGACTGAAGCTTTCTTT.

This clonotype was counted between two and nine times. The DNA for the CDR3 is TGTGCCAGCAGCCGAGGGAGGCGACAAAGCTCCTACAATGAGCAGTTCTTC. As protein: CASSRGRRQSSYNEQFF. This chain connects TRBV7-8 to TRBJ2-1; maybe TRBD2 (6 bases). The length of the CDR3 is 17 residues. Trimming removed 5 bases from V and 0 bases from J, with 17 bases in between. Germline lookup yields CDR1 SGHVS and CDR2 FQNEAQ.

This clonotype has only a few counts. As DNA, the CDR3 is TGTGCCAGCAGTTTTTCCGGGCTGCGGGCTCGATACGAGCAGTACTTC. Translating it yields CASSFSGLRARYEQYF. The V and J genes are TRBV27 and TRBJ2-7; possible D gene TRBD2, 5 bases. CDR3 length: 16 amino acids. CDR1 is MNHEY and CDR2 is SMNVEV in the germline V gene (reference sequence). Trimming cost V 3 bases and J 4 bases, with 19 bases left between them.

This clonotype was seen repeatedly, ten times or more. The chain recombines TRBV12-3 or TRBV12-4 with TRBJ2-3, with D possibly TRBD2 on 6 matching bases. The CDR3 spans 13 residues. V lost 7 bases to trimming and J lost 2 bases, with 10 bases between them. The CDR3 bases are TGTGCCAGCACCCGGGACTTCACAGATACGCAGTATTTT. This gives the protein CASTRDFTDTQYF.

Only a few counts were recorded for this clonotype. The chain has TRBV5-1 and TRBJ2-2, with 8 positions matching TRBD1. Trimming removed 4 bases from V and 4 bases from J; junction bases left unmatched: 9. Germline V gives CDR1 SGHRS, CDR2 YFSETQ. This CDR3 is built from 16 residues. CDR3 nucleotide sequence: TGCGCCAGCAGCCCCCTGGGACAGGCGGTCACCGGGGAGCTGTTTTTT. Its protein is CASSPLGQAVTGELFF. The entire variable domain, with the rest obtained from reference TRBV5-1 and TRBJ2-2, is as follows: KAGVTQTPRYLIKTRGQQVTLSCSPISGHRSVSWYQQTPGQGLQFLFEYFSETQRNKGNFPGRFSGRQFSNSRSEMNVSTLELGDSALYLCASSPLGQAVTGELFFGEGSRLTVL.

The V and J genes are TRBV10-3 and TRBJ1-3; D unresolved. The V gene's germline CDR1 is ENHRY and CDR2 SYGVKD. Trimming stripped 3 bases from V and 0 bases from J, with 12 bases between. This CDR3 is built from 16 residues. For the CDR3, the DNA is TGTGCCATCAGTGAATCTGGCACCTACTCTGGAAACACCATATATTTT. Translated, it gives CAISESGTYSGNTIYF.

V gene TRBV3-1 combines with J gene TRBJ2-7; D gene ambiguous. Per the germline V gene, CDR1 is LGHDT and CDR2 is YNNKEL (reference sequence). Trimming stripped 2 bases from V and 8 bases from J, with 7 bases between. CDR3 length: 11 amino acids. CDR3 sequence: CASSQQRQQYF. CDR3 DNA: TGTGCCAGCAGCCAACAGCGCCAGCAGTACTTC.

The table lists this clonotype with a few counts. The rearrangement uses TRBV28 and TRBJ2-1; TRBD1 is a possible D gene (6 bases). The germline V gene has CDR1 MDHEN and CDR2 SYDVKM. The CDR3 contains 15 residues. Trimming pared 3 bases from V and 8 bases from J, leaving 17 bases between. The chain's CDR3 is CASSLPQGNKYEQFF. CDR3 coding DNA: TGTGCCAGCAGTTTGCCCCAGGGGAACAAATATGAGCAGTTCTTC.

The V gene is TRBV5-1, the J gene TRBJ2-1, with 16 positions matching TRBD2. CDR3 length: 17 amino acids. Germline CDR1 and CDR2: SGHRS and YFSETQ. The V and J ends lost 3 bases and 5 bases, in that order; junction bases with no gene match: 5. This CDR3 reads CASSWGLAGGLNNEQFF. The CDR3 nucleotides read TGCGCCAGCAGCTGGGGACTAGCGGGAGGGCTAAACAATGAGCAGTTCTTC. The full variable domain, rest sourced from reference TRBV5-1 and TRBJ2-1, is KAGVTQTPRYLIKTRGQQVTLSCSPISGHRSVSWYQQTPGQGLQFLFEYFSETQRNKGNFPGRFSGRQFSNSRSEMNVSTLELGDSALYLCASSWGLAGGLNNEQFFGPGTRLTVL.

This clonotype was recorded a few times. The J gene is TRBJ2-1, the V gene TRBV29-1, with a weak D call TRBD2 (6 bases). The CDR3 sequence is 12 residues long. CDR1 and CDR2 (germline): SQVTM, ANQGSEA. V lost 8 bases and J 6 bases, leaving 14 bases between the germline ends. CDR3 DNA: TGCAGCTCCTCCACTAGCTCCAATGAGCAGTTCTTC. Its translation: CSSSTSSNEQFF.

This clonotype was detected only a few times. V and J are TRBV4-3 and TRBJ2-1; D is ambiguous. V was cut by 0 bases and J by 6 bases, with 6 bases left in between. Germline CDR1 and CDR2: LGHNA and YSLEER. The CDR3 has 13 residues. For the CDR3, the DNA is TGCGCCAGCAGCCAAGAATCTTTCAATGAGCAGTTCTTC. Protein product: CASSQESFNEQFF.

The chain employs TRBV10-3 and TRBJ2-2, with a possible D match to TRBD2 (6 bases). This CDR3 has 15 amino acids. Deletions cut 3 bases from V and 6 bases from J, with 14 bases between. Per the germline V gene, CDR1 is ENHRY and CDR2 is SYGVKD. The CDR3, as DNA: TGTGCCATCAGTGACGGGAGTGACCGACCCGGGGAGCTGTTTTTT. It codes for CAISDGSDRPGELFF.

The V and J genes are TRBV5-1 and TRBJ2-4, with a tentative D call TRBD2 (5 bases). CDR1 is SGHRS and CDR2 is YFSETQ in the germline V gene. Trimming cost V 7 bases and J 0 bases, with 23 bases left between them. The CDR3 has 18 residues. The CDR3 is CASSRRTSLGEAKNIQYF. CDR3 bases: TGCGCCAGCTCCCGAAGGACTTCTCTAGGAGAAGCCAAAAACATTCAGTACTTC.